These 25 T cell receptor beta chains were sequenced from one sample in a study of CD8 T cells in Susac syndrome (dated by TCRdb to 2018 to 2020). Libraries were built with the immunoSEQ multiplex PCR assay. RNA was extracted with the RNeasy kit and about 0.45 to 1 ug was reverse transcribed using random hexamers. TCRdb reran the public reads through fastp at Q25 and MiXCR, keeping productive beta chains. A single entry per CDR3 protein holds the most common genes and DNA from its merged rows. In all, the sample holds around 170,000 distinct CDR3 sequences, and roughly 96% of those were seen once. The ten largest clones represent about 0.15% of the sample. Sequenced sample: CD8+ T cells from PBMCs. Receptor source: a human donor with multiple sclerosis.

The chain is built from TRBV5-6 and TRBJ1-2; D not certain. Germline V gene lookup returns CDR1 SGHDT and CDR2 YYEEEE. CDR3 length: 14 residues. Between the trimmed V and J ends, which lost 0 bases and 4 bases, there was a span of 10 bases. CDR3 residues: CASSLGGRSYGYTF. The CDR3 region has the DNA TGTGCCAGCAGCTTGGGTGGCAGGTCCTATGGCTACACCTTC.

The V and J genes are TRBV27 and TRBJ2-5; TRBD1 matches at 8 bases. After removal of 3 bases from V and 5 bases from J, the junction contained 17 bases not matched to a gene. The CDR3 sequence is 18 residues long. Germline V gene lookup returns CDR1 MNHEY and CDR2 SMNVEV (reference sequence). CDR3 sequence reads: CASSFLSGGEGIRETQYF. CDR3 DNA: TGTGCCAGCAGTTTTTTATCAGGGGGCGAAGGGATCCGGGAGACCCAGTACTTC.

The gene calls are TRBV5-6 and TRBJ2-1; D uncertain. The CDR3 is made up of 12 amino acids. The V and J ends lost 4 bases and 9 bases respectively, with 11 bases between them. CDR1 and CDR2 from the germline V gene are SGHDT and YYEEEE. In DNA, the CDR3 is TGTGCCAGCAGCACCTGGACGGGTGAGCAGTTCTTC. Protein: CASSTWTGEQFF.

The chain links TRBV29-1 to TRBJ1-2; no clear D. CDR1 is SQVTM and CDR2 is ANQGSEA in the germline V gene. The CDR3 contains 12 residues. V lost 4 bases to trimming and J lost 4 bases, with 10 bases between them. As DNA, the CDR3 is TGCAGCGTTGCCGACGGAGCCTATGGCTACACCTTC. This encodes CSVADGAYGYTF.

The chain is built from TRBV2 and TRBJ2-1, with unresolved D. V lost 7 bases and J 5 bases, leaving 9 bases between the germline ends. Germline-derived CDR1 and CDR2 are SNHLY and FYNNEI. The CDR3 runs to 12 residues. The CDR3 bases are TGTGCCAGCATCGGCTTGGACAATGAGCAGTTCTTC. Its translation is CASIGLDNEQFF. Drawing the rest from reference TRBV2 and TRBJ2-1, the complete variable domain is EPEVTQTPSHQVTQMGQEVILRCVPISNHLYFYWYRQILGQKVEFLVSFYNNEISEKSEIFDDQFSVERPDGSNFTLKIRSTKLEDSAMYFCASIGLDNEQFFGPGTRLTVL.

This clonotype was recorded only once. This chain connects TRBV6-2 or TRBV6-3 to TRBJ2-1, with TRBD2 identical over 10 bases. The CDR3 length is 13 residues. V dropped 4 bases and J dropped 14; count of bases not matched to a gene: 8. Germline V lookup: CDR1 MNHEY, CDR2 SVGEGT. CDR3 in amino acids: CASSWTSGRQEFF. The CDR3 coding sequence is TGTGCCAGCAGTTGGACTAGCGGCCGACAGGAGTTCTTC.

V and J are TRBV29-1 and TRBJ2-7; 10 bases fit TRBD2. Germline CDR1 SQVTM, CDR2 ANQGSEA. This CDR3 is built from 13 residues. V was pared by 5 bases and J by 6 bases, with 7 bases of the junction left unmatched. CDR3 protein: CSVLSSGSPEQYF. The CDR3 region has the DNA TGCAGCGTTTTGTCTAGCGGGAGTCCCGAGCAGTACTTC.

The chain employs TRBV28 and TRBJ2-3; the D call may be TRBD1 or TRBD2 (6 bases each). CDR1 and CDR2 (germline): MDHEN, SYDVKM. The CDR3 loop spans 16 amino acids. V was cut by 7 bases and J by 6 bases, with 23 bases left in between. CDR3 in DNA: TGTGCCAGCATCACGGGGGAAAGGGGGGCCGCGGATACGCAGTATTTT. Protein sequence: CASITGERGAADTQYF.

The chain couples TRBV28 to TRBJ2-1; TRBD2 matches at 7 bases. With 7 bases clipped from V and 3 bases from J, the junction kept 9 bases outside the gene matches. Germline V CDR1 and CDR2: MDHEN, SYDVKM. This CDR3 has 15 residues. CDR3: CASNPLAENYNEQFF. For the CDR3, the DNA is TGTGCCAGCAACCCCCTAGCGGAGAACTACAATGAGCAGTTCTTC.

The chain is built from TRBV29-1 and TRBJ2-7, with a possible D match to TRBD1 (7 bases). Germline V CDR1 and CDR2: SQVTM, ANQGSEA. V was shortened by 3 bases and J by 2 bases, with 11 bases between the two germline ends. The CDR3 is 13 residues long. This CDR3 reads CSVEEGAPYEQYF. As DNA, the CDR3 is TGCAGCGTTGAGGAGGGGGCCCCCTACGAGCAGTACTTC.

V usage is TRBV19 and J usage is TRBJ1-5; D is perhaps TRBD1 (6 bases). CDR3 length equals 15 residues. CDR1 and CDR2 from the germline V gene are LNHDA and SQIVND (reference sequence). V lost 6 bases and J 0 bases, leaving 12 bases between the germline ends. The CDR3 loop reads CASRSGAGSNQPQHF. Written as DNA, the CDR3 is TGTGCCAGTAGATCAGGGGCCGGTAGCAATCAGCCCCAGCATTTT.

The rearrangement uses TRBV9 and TRBJ2-3; TRBD2 agrees at 7 bases. Germline loops: CDR1 SGDLS, CDR2 YYNGEE. The CDR3 runs 15 residues. V shed 1 base and J 0 bases; nucleotides not matched to a gene: 2. In DNA, the CDR3 is TGTGCCAGCAGCGTATGGGGGGGTAGCACAGATACGCAGTATTTT. Encoded protein: CASSVWGGSTDTQYF.

The rearrangement uses TRBV29-1 and TRBJ1-5; 7 bases map to TRBD1. CDR1 SQVTM and CDR2 ANQGSEA come from the germline V gene. This CDR3 contains 13 residues. The ends lost 7 bases at V and 4 bases at J; junction bases unmatched: 7. The CDR3 region has the DNA TGCAGCGCTCGGACAGGAACGAATCAGCCCCAGCATTTT. Translating it yields CSARTGTNQPQHF. Based on the CDR3 plus reference TRBV29-1 and TRBJ1-5, the full variable domain is SAVISQKPSRDICQRGTSLTIQCQVDSQVTMMFWYRQQPGQSLTLIATANQGSEATYESGFVIDKFPISRPNLTFSTLTVSNMSPEDSSIYLCSARTGTNQPQHFGDGTRLSIL.

V gene TRBV20-1 combines with J gene TRBJ2-7; tentatively, D is TRBD1 (7 bases). The CDR3 has 14 amino acids. Deletions cut 6 bases from V and 2 bases from J, with 17 bases between. The germline gives CDR1 DFQATT, CDR2 SNEGSKA (reference sequence). The CDR3 bases are TGCAGTGCGCCCGACAGGGAGGACACCTACGAGCAGTACTTC. This translates into CSAPDREDTYEQYF.

The chain combines TRBV4-1 with TRBJ2-1; no reliable D call. This CDR3 has 14 residues. Germline V lookup: CDR1 MGHRA, CDR2 YSYEKL. Trimming removed 2 bases at V and 9 bases at J, with 14 bases between. CDR3 residues: CASSQIISRGEQFF. As DNA, the CDR3 is TGCGCCAGCAGCCAAATAATTTCCCGTGGTGAGCAGTTCTTC.

The chain links TRBV4-1 to TRBJ1-2; D perhaps matches TRBD1 (6 bases). V was pared by 7 bases and J by 8 bases, with 11 bases between. Per the germline V gene, CDR1 is MGHRA and CDR2 is YSYEKL. This CDR3 contains 11 residues. The CDR3: CASTDRSGYTF. The DNA for the CDR3 is TGCGCCAGCACTGACAGGAGCGGCTACACCTTC.

The rearrangement joins TRBV12-5 to TRBJ2-5; no reliable D call. The germline V and J ends were trimmed by 0 bases and 7 bases, with 18 bases remaining between them. Germline V lookup: CDR1 LGHNT, CDR2 FRNRAP. The CDR3 spans 16 residues. This chain's CDR3 is CASGLVWPFGSWTQYF. The CDR3 region has the DNA TGTGCTAGTGGTTTGGTATGGCCATTCGGGTCATGGACCCAGTACTTC.

This clonotype came up a few times. This sequence joins TRBV7-8 and TRBJ2-3, with a tentative D call TRBD1 (5 bases). V was cut by 6 bases and J by 0 bases, with 13 bases left in between. The germline CDR1 and CDR2 sequences are SGHVS and FQNEAQ. The CDR3 covers 15 residues. The CDR3 loop is CASRQLRTSTDTQYF. CDR3 nucleotide sequence: TGTGCCAGCAGACAACTGAGGACAAGCACAGATACGCAGTATTTT.

The chain has TRBV13 and TRBJ2-1; TRBD2 agrees at 7 bases. Germline V gene data show CDR1 as PRHDT and CDR2 as FYEKMQ (reference sequence). J lost 0 bases, V lost 5 bases, and 7 bases had no gene match. This CDR3 comprises 16 residues. The CDR3 DNA follows: TGTGCCAGCAGCAATAGCGGGCCTAGCTCCTACAATGAGCAGTTCTTC. It specifies CASSNSGPSSYNEQFF.

A single count supports this clonotype. V and J are TRBV20-1 and TRBJ2-7; a weak D match, TRBD1 (5 bases). The CDR3 is 12 amino acids. CDR1 and CDR2 from the germline V gene are DFQATT and SNEGSKA (reference sequence). V dropped 0 bases and J dropped 4 bases, with 7 bases sitting between them. CDR3 protein: CSARDDSYEQYF. In DNA form, the CDR3 reads TGCAGTGCTAGAGATGACAGTTACGAGCAGTACTTC.

This clonotype is a singleton in its sample. V is TRBV12-3 or TRBV12-4 and J is TRBJ2-3; D is possibly TRBD2 (6 bases). The CDR3 has 11 amino acids. V was cut by 3 bases and J by 11 bases, with 9 bases left in between. The CDR3 DNA reads TGTGCCAGCAGTTTGAGGGGAGGGCAGTATTTT. It specifies CASSLRGGQYF.

The V and J genes are TRBV4-1 and TRBJ2-7; D might be TRBD2 (6 bases). The CDR3 runs 13 residues. Trimming pared 1 base from V and 4 bases from J, leaving 8 bases between. CDR1 is MGHRA, CDR2 YSYEKL, per germline. CDR3 loop: CASSQAGVYEQYF. The CDR3 DNA sequence: TGCGCCAGCAGCCAAGCGGGAGTTTACGAGCAGTACTTC.

The chain couples TRBV6-5 to TRBJ1-5; TRBD1 matches 7 bases. CDR1 is MNHEY and CDR2 is SVGAGI in the germline V gene. The CDR3 has 14 residues. V shed 6 bases, J shed 0 bases, and the junction held 2 bases outside the gene matches. CDR3 nucleotides: TGTGCCAGCAGCTGGGACAGTAGCAATCAGCCCCAGCATTTT. Its translation: CASSWDSSNQPQHF.

The rearrangement uses TRBV7-9 and TRBJ2-5, with D possibly being TRBD1 (6 bases). Germline V gene lookup returns CDR1 SEHNR and CDR2 FQNEAQ (reference sequence). V lost 5 bases to trimming and J lost 3 bases, with 16 bases between them. This CDR3 contains 15 residues. The DNA of the CDR3 is TGTGCCAGCAGCCGAACCGAGGCAGGGGAAGAGACCCAGTACTTC. It translates to CASSRTEAGEETQYF. Filled out from reference TRBV7-9 and TRBJ2-5, the complete variable domain reads DTGVSQNPRHKITKRGQNVTFRCDPISEHNRLYWYRQTLGQGPEFLTYFQNEAQLEKSRLLSDRFSAERPKGSFSTLEIQRTEQGDSAMYLCASSRTEAGEETQYFGPGTRLLVL.

The chain has TRBV9 and TRBJ2-1, with TRBD2 matching over 10 bases. CDR1 SGDLS and CDR2 YYNGEE come from the germline V gene. The CDR3 contains 15 residues. V shed 5 bases and J 3 bases; nucleotides not matched to a gene: 5. The CDR3 loop reads CASSPGTSDYNEQFF. CDR3 nucleotide sequence: TGTGCCAGCAGTCCCGGGACTAGCGACTACAATGAGCAGTTCTTC.